This T cell receptor beta chain was observed in a study of shared clonotypes between healthy human individuals. In the study overall: The donors, two women and a few men, were aged 18 to 49.

Template for every sorted-subset replicate PCR totaled approximately 0.2 ug DNA, roughly 30,000 T cell genomes. Repertoires were generated with immunoSEQ multiplex PCR, while TCRdb's copy carries only in-frame clones and drops some. The sample holds 2 million or so clones, roughly 94% seen once. Study-level results: The authors sampled blood alone, and tissue repertoires likely differ.

The V gene's germline CDR1 is MGHRA and CDR2 YSYEKL. V lost 3 bases, J lost 1 base, and 10 bases lay in between. The CDR3 runs 15 residues. Positively selected for CCR7, the CD45RO-negative cells used as naive CD8 cells excluded terminally differentiated effector memory CD45RA+ cells. About this clone itself: The antigen is not known.

Sequences were obtained from naive CD8+ T cells sorted from blood. The clonotype was recovered from a man between 18 and 35 years old in good health. The rearrangement uses TRBV4-1 and TRBJ2-1; possibly TRBD2 for D (6 bases). CDR3 protein: CASSQTGASYNEQFF. Written as DNA, the CDR3 is TGCGCCAGCAGCCAGACGGGAGCATCCTACAATGAGCAGTTCTTC.